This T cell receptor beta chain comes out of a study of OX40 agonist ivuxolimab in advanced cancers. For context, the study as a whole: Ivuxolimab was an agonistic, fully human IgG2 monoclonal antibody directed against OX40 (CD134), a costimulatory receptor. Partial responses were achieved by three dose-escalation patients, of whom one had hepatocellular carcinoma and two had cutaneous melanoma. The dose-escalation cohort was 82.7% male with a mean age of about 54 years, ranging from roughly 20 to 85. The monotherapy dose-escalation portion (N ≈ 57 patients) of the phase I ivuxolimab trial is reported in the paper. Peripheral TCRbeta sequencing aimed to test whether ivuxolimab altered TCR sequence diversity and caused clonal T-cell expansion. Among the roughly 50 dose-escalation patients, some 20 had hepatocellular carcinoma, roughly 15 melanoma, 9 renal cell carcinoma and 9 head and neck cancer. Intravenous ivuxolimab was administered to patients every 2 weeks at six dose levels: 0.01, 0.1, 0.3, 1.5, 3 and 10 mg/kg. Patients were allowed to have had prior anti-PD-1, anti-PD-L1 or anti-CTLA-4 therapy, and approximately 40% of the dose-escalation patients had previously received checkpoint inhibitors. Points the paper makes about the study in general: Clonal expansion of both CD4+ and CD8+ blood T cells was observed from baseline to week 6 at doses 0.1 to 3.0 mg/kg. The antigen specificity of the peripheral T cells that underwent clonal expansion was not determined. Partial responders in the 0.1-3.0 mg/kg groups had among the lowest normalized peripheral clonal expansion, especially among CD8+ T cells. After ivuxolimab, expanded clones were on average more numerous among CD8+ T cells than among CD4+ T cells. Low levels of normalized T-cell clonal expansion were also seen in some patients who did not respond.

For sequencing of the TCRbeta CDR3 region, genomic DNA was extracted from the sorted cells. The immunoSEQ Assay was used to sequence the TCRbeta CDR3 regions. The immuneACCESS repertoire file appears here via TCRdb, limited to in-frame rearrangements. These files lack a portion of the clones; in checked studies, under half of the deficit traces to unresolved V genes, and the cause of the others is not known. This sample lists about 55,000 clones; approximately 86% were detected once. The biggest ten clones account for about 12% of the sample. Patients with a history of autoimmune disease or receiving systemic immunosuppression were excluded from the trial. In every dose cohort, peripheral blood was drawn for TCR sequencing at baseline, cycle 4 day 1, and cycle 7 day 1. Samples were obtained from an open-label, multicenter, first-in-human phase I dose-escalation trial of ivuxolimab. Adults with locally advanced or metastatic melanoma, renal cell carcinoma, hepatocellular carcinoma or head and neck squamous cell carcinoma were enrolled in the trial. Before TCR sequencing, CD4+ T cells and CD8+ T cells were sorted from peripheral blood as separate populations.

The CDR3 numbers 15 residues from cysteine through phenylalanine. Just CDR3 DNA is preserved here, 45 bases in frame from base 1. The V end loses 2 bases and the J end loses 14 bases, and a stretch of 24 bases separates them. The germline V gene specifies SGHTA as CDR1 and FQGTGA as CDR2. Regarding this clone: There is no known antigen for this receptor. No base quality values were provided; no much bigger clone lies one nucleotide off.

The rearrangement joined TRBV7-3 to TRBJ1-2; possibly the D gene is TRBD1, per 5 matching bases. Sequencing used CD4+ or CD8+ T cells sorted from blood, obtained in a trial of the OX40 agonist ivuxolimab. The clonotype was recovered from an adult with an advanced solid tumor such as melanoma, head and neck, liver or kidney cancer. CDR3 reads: CASSLAGGDGGSFTF. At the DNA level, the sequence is TGTGCCAGCAGCTTAGCGGGAGGGGACGGGGGATCGTTTACCTTC.